These T cell receptor beta chains were read from a single sample in a study of T cell responses to AZD1222 COVID-19 vaccine. The method was immunoSEQ multiplex PCR; TCRdb's version includes in-frame clones alone and lacks a portion of them. The data hold roughly 150,000 clones, with more than 70% observed a single time. Source: peripheral blood, taken on day 0 of MenACWY control vaccination. The receptors come from an adult in good health. Each CDR3 is given with its conserved first and last residue. Clone sizes are given selectively: once, few, many, or a class where the clone is expanded.

clone_size	v_call	j_call	cdr3_aa
once	TRBV7-9	TRBJ1-6	CASSFGWADRNSPLHF
.	TRBV11-3	TRBJ1-1	CASSFLRKNTEAFF
.	TRBV20-1	TRBJ1-4	CSATGSEKLFF
.	TRBV6-6	TRBJ1-5	CASSKRGQGSNQPQHF
.	TRBV12-3/TRBV12-4	TRBJ1-5	CASSSEGNQPQHF
.	TRBV30	TRBJ1-6	CACSGQTNSPLHF
.	TRBV7-2	TRBJ1-1	CASSLVSGINTEAFF
.	TRBV5-4	TRBJ1-2	CASSTANYGYTF
.	TRBV7-9	TRBJ1-1	CASSLVHSWQGVTEAFF
.	TRBV28	TRBJ1-1	CASSQSGRVQNTEAFF
.	TRBV7-3	TRBJ2-7	CASSPAQGDEQYF
.	TRBV28	TRBJ2-3	CASSPTRGREFTDTQYF
.	TRBV4-1	TRBJ1-2	CASSRRSGSDGYTF
.	TRBV4-3	TRBJ2-2	CASSRSRTGGNTGELFF
.	TRBV7-2	TRBJ2-1	CASSLTGFSYNEQFF
.	TRBV14	TRBJ1-3	CASSLWGNTIYF
.	TRBV6-5	TRBJ1-4	CASSSVGTGAGEKLFF
.	TRBV11-3	TRBJ2-1	CASSSSGRRKGSYNEQFF
.	TRBV5-6	TRBJ2-2	CASRSFRTGELFF
once	TRBV11-1	TRBJ2-3	CASSLAWLWNASSTDTQYF
once	TRBV30	TRBJ1-5	CAWSVTGNQPQHF
once	TRBV4-1	TRBJ1-4	CASSQLGLPQGEKLFF
.	TRBV5-4	TRBJ1-1	CASSSSSKNTEAFF
.	TRBV2	TRBJ1-1	CASSDIRDRGLFTEAFF
.	TRBV10-1	TRBJ2-1	CASSESGRYLSYNEQFF
once	TRBV6-1	TRBJ1-2	CASSLMYGGDGYTF
.	TRBV12-3/TRBV12-4	TRBJ1-5	CASSRGLQPQHF
once	TRBV7-2	TRBJ2-7	CASRSGRAVYEQYF
.	TRBV11-3	TRBJ2-7	CASSLVRGHSYEQYF